Below are 9 T cell receptor beta chains sequenced from a single sample in a study of blood T cell repertoires in COVID-19 (dated by TCRdb to 2020 to 2021). Library preparation was by the immunoSEQ multiplex PCR assay. The table was pulled from immuneACCESS by TCRdb, which kept in-frame rearrangements only. Such tables lose some clones; where checked, under half of the loss comes from unresolved V genes, and the rest has no known cause. The table for this sample lists about 320,000 clones; 90% to 95% of them were counted only once. The ten largest make up approximately 4.1% of the sample. Sequenced sample: PBMCs or T cells enriched from blood (not recorded which). The receptor source for this set is a woman in her thirties who had been exposed to COVID-19.

The chain combines TRBV18 with TRBJ1-6; TRBD1 agrees at 7 bases. Germline V gene lookup returns CDR1 KGHSH and CDR2 LQKENI. The CDR3 extends over 15 amino acids. Losses at the gene ends were 2 bases for V and 8 bases for J; bases not matched to a gene: 6. CDR3 loop: CASSPTGQFYSPLHF. The CDR3 DNA sequence: TGTGCCAGCTCACCAACGGGACAGTTTTATTCACCCCTCCACTTT.

This chain uses TRBV20-1 with TRBJ1-1, with D hard to call. The CDR3 contains 11 residues. From germline, CDR1 is DFQATT and CDR2 SNEGSKA (reference sequence). The V gene lost 3 bases and the J gene lost 6 bases, with 8 bases spanning the gap. The chain's CDR3 is CSARANPEAFF. The CDR3 coding sequence is TGCAGTGCTAGGGCCAACCCTGAAGCTTTCTTT.

The chain links TRBV6-5 to TRBJ1-3; the D is unclear. This CDR3 is built from 14 residues. Trimming shortened V by 6 bases and J by 0 bases, and 9 bases separated the two germline ends. CDR1 and CDR2 (germline): MNHEY, SVGAGI. The CDR3 region has the DNA TGTGCCAGCAGGCGACAAAGCTCTGGAAACACCATATATTTT. Its translation is CASRRQSSGNTIYF.

This chain joins TRBV5-1 and TRBJ1-6; 7 nucleotides agree with TRBD1. Germline V lookup: CDR1 SGHRS, CDR2 YFSETQ. The CDR3 consists of 18 residues. V was pared by 0 bases and J by 9 bases, with 15 bases of the junction left unmatched. This CDR3 is CASSLARQGGGMGSPLHF. The CDR3 coding sequence is TGCGCCAGCAGCTTGGCAAGACAGGGCGGAGGCATGGGTTCACCCCTCCACTTT.

This clone was counted only a few times. The genes are TRBV20-1 and TRBJ1-2; TRBD1 matches 8 bases. Per the germline V gene, CDR1 is DFQATT and CDR2 is SNEGSKA (reference sequence). This CDR3 has 16 amino acids. J gave up 0 bases and V 3 bases, and 9 bases lay outside the gene matches. CDR3 protein: CSASSGQGDSNYGYTF. For the CDR3, the DNA is TGCAGTGCTAGTAGCGGACAGGGTGATTCTAACTATGGCTACACCTTC.

The rearrangement joins TRBV4-1 to TRBJ1-2; D is unresolved. V gave up 0 bases and J gave up 4 bases, with 12 bases separating them. Germline CDR1 MGHRA, CDR2 YSYEKL. This CDR3 comprises 15 residues. CDR3 coding DNA: TGCGCCAGCAGCCAAGACCTCCGGGAGACCTATGGCTACACCTTC. Translated: CASSQDLRETYGYTF.

In DNA, the CDR3 is TGCACCAGCAGCCAGAAGGTATTCCAGCGGGAGACCCAGTACTTC. It yields the protein CTSSQKVFQRETQYF. The V gene is TRBV1, the J gene TRBJ2-5; the listed D gene, TRBD2, was not tested against the DNA. TRBV1 is an annotated pseudogene. This CDR3 is 15 amino acids long.

The genes are TRBV9 and TRBJ1-5; maybe TRBD1 (6 bases). The CDR3 length is 13 residues. Germline CDR1 SGDLS, CDR2 YYNGEE. Trimming stripped 0 bases from V and 8 bases from J, with 9 bases between. The DNA for the CDR3 is TGTGCCAGCAGCGTAGGAGGGGGTGAGCCCCAGCATTTT. It translates to CASSVGGGEPQHF.

The chain recombines TRBV12-5 with TRBJ1-2; D is uncertain. The germline V and J ends were trimmed by 6 bases and 4 bases, with 12 bases remaining between them. Looked up from germline, CDR1 is LGHNT and CDR2 is FRNRAP. The CDR3 runs to 13 residues. CDR3 region: CASGTTPAYGYTF. CDR3 DNA: TGTGCTAGTGGGACGACACCAGCCTATGGCTACACCTTC.